This T cell receptor beta chain was identified during a study of T cells after yellow fever vaccination. This clonotype has more than one count but fewer than ten. Germline loops: CDR1 LNHNV, CDR2 YYDKDF (reference sequence). The V end lost 0 bases, the J end lost 1 base, and 6 bases lay between the germline ends. CDR3 length: 15 residues. Via MiXCR, TCRdb re-called the 5' RACE reads, giving one row per CDR3 protein. Here the sample spans around 310,000 distinct CDR3 sequences, roughly 4.3% being singletons. The gene calls are TRBV15 and TRBJ2-2; D call uncertain. This clonotype was sampled from a man aged 18 to 29 who received the YFV17D yellow fever vaccine. The specimen was PBMCs, collected 5 days after the yellow fever booster vaccination. The CDR3 sequence: CATSRDGQNTGELFF. The CDR3 bases are TGTGCCACCAGCAGAGACGGGCAGAACACCGGGGAGCTGTTTTTT. The whole variable domain, filled in from reference TRBV15 and TRBJ2-2, reads DAMVIQNPRYQVTQFGKPVTLSCSQTLNHNVMYWYQQKSSQAPKLLFHYYDKDFNNEADTPDNFQSRRPNTSFCFLDIRSPGLGDTAMYLCATSRDGQNTGELFFGEGSRLTVL.